This T cell receptor (beta chain) was identified during a study of molecular identifiers for immune sequencing clone quantification. MiXCR was run by TCRdb on the PCR reads, yielding one entry per CDR3 protein. Among more than 250,000 distinct CDR3 sequences listed, roughly 23% were seen once. Study-level findings and limits: More than 97% of effector molecules, versus under 1% of naive-cell molecules, belonged to clones above 20 RNA copies. Barcodes shared by identical TCR molecules could lead to underestimated sizes of highly expanded clones.

This clonotype was recorded at least ten times. Its antigen remains unknown. The CDR3 runs to 12 residues. Looked up from germline, CDR1 is PRHDT and CDR2 is FYEKMQ (reference sequence). V shed 6 bases and J shed 5 bases, with 10 bases lying between them. The chain carries TRBV13 and TRBJ1-1, with unresolved D. The receptor was isolated from a human donor in good health. Some libraries in this study had Jurkat cell RNA spiked in. Sequencing was performed on naive CD8+ T cells from blood, with Jurkat cell RNA spiked in. The subset here: FACS-sorted CD8+CD4-CCR7+CD45RA+ naive T cells. CDR3 region: CASSTRGTEAFF. The CDR3 nucleotides read TGTGCCAGCAGTACCCGTGGTACTGAAGCTTTCTTT.